What follows are 22 T cell receptor beta chains derived from one specimen sequenced in a study of shared clonotypes between healthy human individuals. Using immunoSEQ multiplex PCR, the repertoire was profiled, and TCRdb retains in-frame clones only, with some absent. Of around 2.5 million clones in the sample, under 95% were seen once. Sequencing was performed on naive CD4+ T cells from PBMCs. Indicated subset: CD45RA+ positively selected. These receptors were taken from a man aged 18-30 years in good health. Some clones in this sample may be carry-over from other donors' samples.

The chain uses TRBV6-6 and TRBJ2-4; TRBD2 might be the D (5 bases). With 2 bases removed from V and 2 bases from J, the gap between germline ends came to 10 bases. The CDR3 covers 15 residues. Germline CDR1 reads MNHNY; CDR2 reads SVGAGI (reference sequence). CDR3 nucleotide sequence: TGTGCCAGCAGTTACGGAGGCGTAACCAAAAACATTCAGTACTTC. It yields the protein CASSYGGVTKNIQYF.

J is TRBJ2-3 and V is TRBV5-6; 7 bases map to TRBD2. V lost 1 base and J lost 0; bases outside the gene matches: 5. Per germline, CDR1 SGHDT and CDR2 YYEEEE. The CDR3 loop spans 16 amino acids. The CDR3 here is CASSLRLAESTDTQYF. The CDR3 DNA sequence: TGTGCCAGCAGCTTGAGACTAGCCGAAAGCACAGATACGCAGTATTTT.

The chain combines TRBV5-4 with TRBJ2-1, with 7 bases matching TRBD1. The length of the CDR3 is 16 residues. V trimming: 1 base; J trimming: 0 bases; junction bases outside the gene matches: 4. Germline-derived CDR1 and CDR2 are SGHNT and YYREEE (reference sequence). The CDR3 loop is CASSLKTGNSYNEQFF. The CDR3 DNA is TGTGCCAGCAGCTTGAAGACAGGGAACTCCTACAATGAGCAGTTCTTC.

The V call is TRBV9, the J call TRBJ1-5; 8 bases map to TRBD1. V gave up 2 bases and J gave up 2 bases; unmatched junction bases: 9. CDR1 is SGDLS, CDR2 YYNGEE, per germline. The CDR3 covers 17 residues. The CDR3 spells CASSVGTGLNGNQPQHF. CDR3 in DNA: TGTGCCAGCAGCGTTGGGACAGGCCTGAATGGCAATCAGCCCCAGCATTTT. The whole variable domain, filled in from reference TRBV9 and TRBJ1-5, reads DSGVTQTPKHLITATGQRVTLRCSPRSGDLSVYWYQQSLDQGLQFLIQYYNGEERAKGNILERFSAQQFPDLHSELNLSSLELGDSALYFCASSVGTGLNGNQPQHFGDGTRLSIL.

The rearrangement links TRBV7-8 to TRBJ2-1, with a weak D call TRBD2 (5 bases). Germline CDR1 SGHVS, CDR2 FQNEAQ. This CDR3 comprises 13 residues. The germline V and J ends were trimmed by 5 bases and 8 bases, with 13 bases remaining between them. CDR3 nucleotide sequence: TGTGCCAGCAGCCCGTTAGCGCGCTATGAGCAGTTCTTC. Amino acids: CASSPLARYEQFF.

The V call is TRBV11-3, the J call TRBJ2-7; a weak D match, TRBD2 (6 bases). The CDR3 totals 14 residues. The ends were cut back, 5 bases at V and 6 bases at J, with 17 bases in the middle. Germline-derived CDR1 and CDR2 are SGHNT and YENEEA. The chain's CDR3 is CASSLGDSTREQYF. CDR3 bases: TGTGCCAGCAGCCTTGGGGACTCGACACGCGAGCAGTACTTC.

This clone is a singleton in its sample. The genes are TRBV7-9 and TRBJ2-3, with D possibly being TRBD1 (6 bases). Trimming cost V 5 bases and J 6 bases, with 21 bases left between them. This CDR3 comprises 16 residues. Germline lookup yields CDR1 SEHNR and CDR2 FQNEAQ (reference sequence). The DNA for the CDR3 is TGTGCCAGCAGCAGACCTCCAAGACGACAGGCGGATACGCAGTATTTT. Translating gives CASSRPPRRQADTQYF.

The rearrangement links TRBV6-6 to TRBJ2-7; D might be TRBD1 (5 bases). This CDR3 is built from 15 residues. Germline CDR1 is MNHNY and CDR2 is SVGAGI (reference sequence). Deletions cut 2 bases from V and 4 bases from J, with 15 bases between. CDR3 coding DNA: TGTGCCAGCAGTTACGCGGACAACAGGAGATACGAGCAGTACTTC. Amino acids: CASSYADNRRYEQYF.

This chain joins TRBV18 and TRBJ1-5; D remains unclear. The CDR3 length is 15 residues. Trimming pared 6 bases from V and 0 bases from J, leaving 12 bases between. Germline V lookup: CDR1 KGHSH, CDR2 LQKENI. The CDR3 DNA reads TGTGCCAGCTCTGGAACCGATTATAGCAATCAGCCCCAGCATTTT. It encodes CASSGTDYSNQPQHF.

V and J are TRBV9 and TRBJ1-5; D might be TRBD1 (5 bases). The CDR3 is 14 residues long. Trimming removed 4 bases from V and 4 bases from J, with 12 bases in between. Germline V gives CDR1 SGDLS, CDR2 YYNGEE. The CDR3 coding sequence is TGTGCCAGCAGCATCAGGGACGGGAATCAGCCCCAGCATTTT. Translating it yields CASSIRDGNQPQHF.

The gene calls are TRBV5-1 and TRBJ1-1, with unresolved D. V was shortened by 3 bases and J by 3 bases, with 15 bases between the two germline ends. The CDR3 is 15 amino acids. The germline V gene encodes CDR1 SGHRS and CDR2 YFSETQ. The CDR3 DNA sequence: TGCGCCAGCAGCTCCGACGGAGGTACCTACACTGAAGCTTTCTTT. It is translated as CASSSDGGTYTEAFF.

On this clone: This specimen includes other DNA sequences encoding the same CDR3. V usage is TRBV5-6 and J usage is TRBJ2-5; D is possibly TRBD2 (6 bases). CDR1 and CDR2 (germline): SGHDT, YYEEEE. With 4 bases removed from V and 4 bases from J, the gap between germline ends came to 8 bases. The CDR3 length is 12 residues. The CDR3 sequence: CASSPGGETQYF. For the CDR3, the DNA is TGTGCCAGCAGCCCCGGGGGAGAGACCCAGTACTTC.

This CDR3 reads CASKSGQMNTEAFF. CDR3 coding DNA: TGTGCCAGCAAATCGGGACAGATGAACACTGAAGCTTTCTTT. The V gene is TRBV6-1, the J gene TRBJ1-1, with 7 bases identical to TRBD1. V was clipped by 7 bases and J by 0 bases; unmatched bases: 5. CDR1 and CDR2 from the germline V gene are MNHNS and SASEGT. The CDR3 spans 14 residues.

J is TRBJ2-5 and V is TRBV27; D gene uncertain. The DNA end is a closer match to TRBJ2-7, so the J assignment may be wrong. This CDR3 is 11 amino acids long. Germline V gene sequence: CDR1 MNHEY, CDR2 SMNVEV (reference sequence). The chain's CDR3 is CASADSYEQYF. DNA for the CDR3: TGTGCCAGCGCGGACTCCTACGAGCAGTACTTC.

The chain employs TRBV5-1 and TRBJ2-5; 7 nucleotides line up with TRBD1. Germline loops: CDR1 SGHRS, CDR2 YFSETQ. The CDR3 extends over 15 amino acids. V lost 3 bases to trimming and J lost 1 base; unmatched junction nucleotides: 6. In DNA, the CDR3 is TGCGCCAGCAGCTCCGGGACAGTAAGCCAAGAGACCCAGTACTTC. Translating it yields CASSSGTVSQETQYF.

In regard to this clone: The same CDR3 arises from other DNA sequences in this sample as well. This sequence joins TRBV6-1 and TRBJ1-2; 7 bases agree with TRBD1. V lost 1 base and J lost 4; bases outside the gene matches: 3. This CDR3 is 14 amino acids long. Germline V gives CDR1 MNHNS, CDR2 SASEGT. The CDR3 loop reads CASSEGQGGYGYTF. The CDR3, as DNA: TGTGCCAGCAGTGAAGGACAGGGAGGCTATGGCTACACCTTC.

The chain's CDR3 is CASSLGTSDPDTQYF. The CDR3 bases are TGTGCCAGTAGCCTCGGGACTAGCGACCCAGATACGCAGTATTTT. This chain links TRBV19 with TRBJ2-3, with 10 bases aligning to TRBD2. V trimming: 6 bases; J trimming: 4 bases; junction bases outside the gene matches: 7. This CDR3 has 15 residues. Germline CDR1 reads LNHDA; CDR2 reads SQIVND (reference sequence).

CDR3 DNA sequence: TGTGCCAGCAGCTCAGGGGACAGGGCCAACTATGGCTACACCTTC. Protein product: CASSSGDRANYGYTF. The gene calls are TRBV5-4 and TRBJ1-2; 9 positions agree with TRBD1. The J segment lost 2 bases and the V segment lost 3 bases, leaving 5 bases of the junction unmatched. Per germline, CDR1 SGHNT and CDR2 YYREEE (reference sequence). The CDR3 extends over 15 amino acids.

The CDR3 DNA sequence: TGTGCCAGCAGTTTATCAGGGTCGGAGCAGTACTTC. Its protein is CASSLSGSEQYF. The rearrangement links TRBV28 to TRBJ2-5; D perhaps matches TRBD1 (5 bases). The V end was cut by 1 base, the J end by 11 bases, with 11 bases between. Germline CDR1 and CDR2: MDHEN and SYDVKM. The CDR3 has 12 residues.

This clone has just a few counts. V is TRBV25-1 and J is TRBJ1-1; D not certain. Germline CDR1 is MGHDK and CDR2 is SYGVNS. Trimming took off 8 bases at V and 5 bases at J, with 9 bases between the two ends. This CDR3 spans 11 amino acids. CDR3 amino acids: CASRLGTEAFF. CDR3 DNA: TGTGCCAGCCGCCTTGGAACTGAAGCTTTCTTT.

The chain couples TRBV2 to TRBJ1-1, with D maybe TRBD1 (5 bases). This CDR3 is 13 amino acids long. The germline V gene encodes CDR1 SNHLY and CDR2 FYNNEI. Trimming took off 7 bases at V and 2 bases at J, with 11 bases between the two ends. The CDR3 nucleotides read TGTGCCAGCACTAGGGGCCCAAACACTGAAGCTTTCTTT. Encoded protein: CASTRGPNTEAFF.

This clone was observed a single time. The V and J genes are TRBV7-2 and TRBJ1-5, with D perhaps TRBD1 (6 bases). The CDR3 loop spans 16 amino acids. The V gene's germline CDR1 is SGHTA and CDR2 FQGNSA. Trimming cost V 2 bases and J 3 bases, with 14 bases left between them. The CDR3 nucleotides are TGTGCCAGCAGCTTAATGAGAGGGGGGAACAATCAGCCCCAGCATTTT. Its protein product is CASSLMRGGNNQPQHF.